These 24 T cell receptor beta chains originate from one sample sequenced in a study of T cell responses to AZD1222 COVID-19 vaccine. Produced via immunoSEQ multiplex PCR; TCRdb's table is partial and in-frame only. The data contain roughly 120,000 clones, approximately 93% of them singletons. Sequenced here: peripheral blood, sampled on day 0 of AZD1222 vaccination. These receptors originate from an adult in good health.

The V call is TRBV28, the J call TRBJ2-2, with D unresolved. The V gene lost 9 bases and the J gene lost 1 base, with 9 bases spanning the gap. The V gene's germline CDR1 is MDHEN and CDR2 SYDVKM. The CDR3 contains 13 residues. This chain's CDR3 is CASQYRNTGELFF. CDR3 nucleotide sequence: TGTGCCAGTCAATACAGGAACACCGGGGAGCTGTTTTTT.

The DNA of the CDR3 is TGCGCCAGCAGCTTGGAAGGTCGGGGGGGCACTGAAGCTTTCTTT. This translates into CASSLEGRGGTEAFF. V is TRBV5-1 and J is TRBJ1-1; tentative D call: TRBD1 (5 bases). Deletions cut 0 bases from V and 4 bases from J, with 13 bases between. CDR1 is SGHRS and CDR2 is YFSETQ in the germline V gene. The CDR3 runs 15 residues.

This clone occurred once. This CDR3 reads CASSTGTPKPEQYF. The DNA of the CDR3 is TGTGCCAGTAGTACCGGGACACCGAAACCCGAGCAGTACTTC. This chain links TRBV19 with TRBJ2-7, with D maybe TRBD1 (6 bases). This CDR3 is 14 amino acids long. Germline V CDR1 and CDR2: LNHDA, SQIVND (reference sequence). Trimming removed 4 bases at V and 6 bases at J, with 16 bases between.

This chain links TRBV28 with TRBJ2-7; TRBD1 aligns across 10 bases. CDR3 length equals 15 residues. Looked up from germline, CDR1 is MDHEN and CDR2 is SYDVKM. V was clipped by 8 bases and J by 6 bases; unmatched bases: 13. The CDR3: CASGSYRDRGGEQYF. The CDR3, as DNA: TGTGCCAGCGGATCGTACCGGGACAGGGGTGGCGAGCAGTACTTC.

This chain links TRBV18 with TRBJ1-4; D is uncertain. Germline values: CDR1 KGHSH, CDR2 LQKENI. The CDR3 contains 13 residues. V lost 1 base, J lost 8 bases, and 8 bases lay in between. DNA of the CDR3: TGTGCCAGCTCACCACTCGATAAAGAAAAACTGTTTTTT. This encodes CASSPLDKEKLFF.

CDR3 sequence reads: CASSFRTSTVSYNEQFF. In nucleotides, the CDR3 is TGTGCCAGCAGCTTTCGTACTAGCACGGTAAGCTACAATGAGCAGTTCTTC. The rearrangement joins TRBV5-4 to TRBJ2-1; D perhaps matches TRBD2 (6 bases). V dropped 2 bases and J dropped 3 bases, with 18 bases sitting between them. CDR3 length: 17 amino acids. Germline V CDR1 and CDR2: SGHNT, YYREEE (reference sequence).

The V and J genes are TRBV10-1 and TRBJ2-3; possible D gene TRBD2, 5 bases. Between the trimmed V and J ends, which lost 0 bases and 5 bases, there was a span of 15 bases. This CDR3 spans 16 amino acids. Per the germline V gene, CDR1 is WNHNN and CDR2 is SYGVQD (reference sequence). The CDR3 DNA sequence: TGCGCCAGCAGTGAGTCGGGAGCCGCAAAAAAAGATACGCAGTATTTT. Residues: CASSESGAAKKDTQYF.

This clone appeared a single time. The rearrangement links TRBV2 to TRBJ2-1; a possible D gene is TRBD2 (6 bases). Germline V gene sequence: CDR1 SNHLY, CDR2 FYNNEI. V dropped 7 bases and J dropped 4 bases, with 14 bases sitting between them. The CDR3 consists of 14 residues. The CDR3 nucleotides are TGTGCCAGCATCGAGAGGGCGGGGTACAATGAGCAGTTCTTC. It specifies CASIERAGYNEQFF. The complete variable domain, with remaining parts taken from reference TRBV2 and TRBJ2-1, reads EPEVTQTPSHQVTQMGQEVILRCVPISNHLYFYWYRQILGQKVEFLVSFYNNEISEKSEIFDDQFSVERPDGSNFTLKIRSTKLEDSAMYFCASIERAGYNEQFFGPGTRLTVL.

V is TRBV19 and J is TRBJ2-7; TRBD2 matches at 8 bases. This CDR3 has 15 residues. The V gene end was trimmed by 3 bases and the J gene end by 0 bases; junction bases not matched to a gene: 4. Germline loops: CDR1 LNHDA, CDR2 SQIVND (reference sequence). Written as DNA, the CDR3 is TGTGCCAGTAGTATTGTTAGCGGGGCCTCCTACGAGCAGTACTTC. Translation: CASSIVSGASYEQYF. Complete variable domain (other parts from reference TRBV19 and TRBJ2-7): DGGITQSPKYLFRKEGQNVTLSCEQNLNHDAMYWYRQDPGQGLRLIYYSQIVNDFQKGDIAEGYSVSREKKESFPLTVTSAQKNPTAFYLCASSIVSGASYEQYFGPGTRLTVT.

This clone was seen a few times. CDR3 amino acids: CASSFHPGTVNTEAFF. The CDR3 DNA reads TGCGCCAGCAGCTTTCACCCCGGGACAGTTAACACTGAAGCTTTCTTT. The V gene is TRBV5-1, the J gene TRBJ1-1; TRBD1 matches at 7 bases. CDR1 is SGHRS and CDR2 is YFSETQ in the germline V gene. This CDR3 has 16 amino acids. The V gene end was trimmed by 2 bases and the J gene end by 2 bases; junction bases not matched to a gene: 9.

The rearrangement links TRBV4-2 to TRBJ2-3; D is perhaps TRBD1 (6 bases). The germline V gene encodes CDR1 LGHNA and CDR2 YNFKEQ. The CDR3 spans 13 residues. Trimming cost V 1 base and J 6 bases, with 8 bases left between them. The CDR3 loop reads CASSQVQGDTQYF. CDR3 nucleotides: TGTGCCAGCAGCCAAGTACAGGGTGATACGCAGTATTTT.

The chain joins TRBV18 to TRBJ2-5; the D call may be TRBD1 or TRBD2 (6 bases each). Per the germline V gene, CDR1 is KGHSH and CDR2 is LQKENI. The CDR3 contains 15 residues. V shed 3 bases and J shed 2 bases, with 13 bases lying between them. The CDR3 region is CASSPPPGAQETQYF. The CDR3 DNA reads as TGTGCCAGCTCACCCCCGCCGGGGGCGCAAGAGACCCAGTACTTC.

The genes are TRBV2 and TRBJ1-1; 7 positions match TRBD1. Trimming cost V 10 bases and J 5 bases; bases outside gene matches: 13. Germline V CDR1 and CDR2: SNHLY, FYNNEI. The CDR3 has 14 amino acids. DNA for the CDR3: TGTGCCACCTCCGAAAGGGGGCGATGGACTGAAGCTTTCTTT. Translated: CATSERGRWTEAFF.

The V call is TRBV10-3, the J call TRBJ2-7; 12 positions match TRBD1. Germline V gene sequence: CDR1 ENHRY, CDR2 SYGVKD. This CDR3 has 14 amino acids. V was pared by 6 bases and J by 5 bases, with 5 bases of the junction left unmatched. The CDR3 is CAIRGTGGLHEQYF. CDR3 nucleotides: TGTGCCATCAGGGGGACAGGGGGCCTCCACGAGCAGTACTTC.

This clone appeared a single time. This chain joins TRBV3-1 (or the pseudogene TRBV3-2) and TRBJ2-5; the match to TRBD1 covers 8 bases. V lost 2 bases and J lost 4; bases outside the gene matches: 18. Germline V gives CDR1 LGHDT, CDR2 YNNKEL (reference sequence). CDR3 size: 19 residues. CDR3 protein: CASSQLNRLGQEGGETQYF. The DNA of the CDR3 is TGTGCCAGCAGCCAACTAAACCGTCTGGGACAGGAGGGTGGAGAGACCCAGTACTTC.

V and J are TRBV9 and TRBJ2-5, with 14 bases aligning to TRBD2. This CDR3 comprises 16 residues. Per germline, CDR1 SGDLS and CDR2 YYNGEE. Trimming cost V 2 bases and J 2 bases; bases outside gene matches: 2. The CDR3: CASSVGTSGGQETQYF. Written as DNA, the CDR3 is TGTGCCAGCAGCGTGGGGACTAGCGGGGGACAAGAGACCCAGTACTTC.

The genes are TRBV9 and TRBJ1-1, with 7 bases aligning to TRBD1. Germline loops: CDR1 SGDLS, CDR2 YYNGEE. V dropped 1 base and J dropped 7; count of bases not matched to a gene: 4. The CDR3 loop spans 13 amino acids. The CDR3 loop is CASSVQGVGEAFF. The CDR3 coding sequence is TGTGCCAGCAGCGTACAGGGGGTGGGTGAAGCTTTCTTT.

This sequence joins TRBV19 and TRBJ2-1; no clear D. The length of the CDR3 is 17 residues. V lost 1 base and J 0 bases, leaving 13 bases between the germline ends. CDR1 is LNHDA and CDR2 is SQIVND in the germline V gene (reference sequence). In DNA form, the CDR3 reads TGTGCCAGTAGTATAGGTGTAGGGTTGGTCTCCTACAATGAGCAGTTCTTC. Encoded protein: CASSIGVGLVSYNEQFF.

The chain uses TRBV24-1 and TRBJ1-4; D is unclear. The germline V gene encodes CDR1 KGHDR and CDR2 SFDVKD. The CDR3 has 14 residues. V lost 9 bases, J lost 0 bases, and 10 bases lay in between. The CDR3 nucleotides are TGTGCCACCCCAGGTGGCGCAACTAATGAAAAACTGTTTTTT. Its translation is CATPGGATNEKLFF.

The genes are TRBV5-1 and TRBJ2-7; TRBD2 matches at 8 bases. The CDR3 covers 15 residues. With V trimmed by 0 bases and J by 3 bases, 5 bases remained unmatched. The germline V gene has CDR1 SGHRS and CDR2 YFSETQ. CDR3 sequence: CASSLAPGGYYEQYF. CDR3 bases: TGCGCCAGCAGCTTGGCCCCGGGAGGGTACTACGAGCAGTACTTC.

The chain links TRBV4-1 to TRBJ2-3, with 7 bases matching TRBD2. Germline assignment: CDR1 MGHRA and CDR2 YSYEKL. J gave up 2 bases and V 3 bases, and 5 bases lay outside the gene matches. There are 15 residues in the CDR3. DNA of the CDR3: TGCGCCAGCAGCCAGGCGGGGAGGGTCACAGATACGCAGTATTTT. Translating it yields CASSQAGRVTDTQYF.

As regards this clone: The sample contains more than one DNA sequence encoding this CDR3. This CDR3 reads CASSLSSNQPQHF. CDR3 DNA sequence: TGTGCCAGCAGTTTATCTAGCAATCAGCCCCAGCATTTT. This chain joins TRBV27 and TRBJ1-5; D gene unclear. With 0 bases removed from V and 0 bases from J, the gap between germline ends came to 0 bases. Germline values: CDR1 MNHEY, CDR2 SMNVEV (reference sequence). The CDR3 totals 13 residues.

The chain has TRBV29-1 and TRBJ2-1, with 8 bases matching TRBD2. The CDR3 totals 14 residues. V lost 4 bases to trimming and J lost 4 bases; unmatched junction nucleotides: 6. Germline CDR1 reads SQVTM; CDR2 reads ANQGSEA. The DNA for the CDR3 is TGCAGCGTTGCCCTAGCGGGTGGGTACAATGAGCAGTTCTTC. Protein sequence: CSVALAGGYNEQFF.

The gene calls are TRBV28 and TRBJ1-2; no definite D call. V lost 3 bases and J 2 bases, leaving 4 bases between the germline ends. CDR1 and CDR2 from the germline V gene are MDHEN and SYDVKM. The CDR3 contains 12 residues. CDR3 in DNA: TGTGCCAGCAGTTTGCCGAACTATGGCTACACCTTC. It is translated as CASSLPNYGYTF.